This T cell receptor (beta chain) was obtained from a study of Ad26.COV2.S vaccination and SARS-CoV-2 variants. TCRdb's table, derived via immunoSEQ multiplex PCR, lists solely in-frame clones and lacks some. In the table there are 510,000 or so clones, around nine tenths of which are singletons. V shed 3 bases, J shed 8 bases, and the junction held 8 bases outside the gene matches. Per the germline V gene, CDR1 is SGDLS and CDR2 is YYNGEE. The length of the CDR3 is 15 residues. Indicated treatment: some 19 received Ad26.COV2.S at low or high dose, single or two shots; 5 received placebo; per-sample allocation not given. On day 63 after the first injection, vaccine and placebo recipients gave samples.

The TCR comes from a person aged 18-65 years who received the Ad26.COV2.S COVID-19 vaccine or a placebo. The V gene is TRBV9, the J gene TRBJ2-1; 10 positions agree with TRBD1. The sequencing here drew on peripheral blood, taken in a trial of Ad26.COV2.S vaccine versus placebo. The CDR3 here is CASSARTGGGHEQFF. The CDR3, as DNA: TGTGCCAGCAGCGCCCGGACAGGGGGAGGGCATGAGCAGTTCTTC.